This T cell receptor beta chain is from a study of spatial heterogeneity in lung cancer. Regarding the study as a whole: Expanded alpha and beta TCR counts within tumors tracked tumor mutation counts.

This clonotype was counted many times. What it recognizes is unknown. The library was prepared for alpha chains; this beta chain is a stray read, so its frequency means little. TCRdb re-analysed the 5' RACE reads in MiXCR, keeping a single row per CDR3 protein. The data contain approximately 7,100 distinct CDR3 sequences, roughly 13% of them singletons. Deletions cut 8 bases from V and 4 bases from J, with 11 bases between. Per germline, CDR1 SEHNR and CDR2 FQNEAQ (reference sequence). CDR3 length equals 12 residues. As to time point: sample taken at primary tumor resection. No cells were sorted before sequencing. The whole RNA sequenced was extracted from tumor, nontumor lung or frozen PBMC.

The input for sequencing was lung tumor tissue, taken at surgery. This receptor was taken from a male donor with early-stage non-small cell lung cancer. This chain uses TRBV7-9 with TRBJ1-1; unclear D gene. CDR3 in DNA: TGTGCCAGCGATGGGTGGCGCACTGAAGCTTTCTTT. As protein: CASDGWRTEAFF.